This is a list of T cell receptor beta chains from one sample in a study of response to subunit inactivated influenza vaccine. TCRdb fed the RT-PCR reads into MiXCR, producing one record per CDR3 protein. The sample includes about 520,000 distinct CDR3 sequences, over 25% seen only once; the top ten take under 2.5%. This specimen was CD4+ T cells sorted from PBMCs, taken 5 days after vaccination. The receptors derive from a man aged 45 to 65 who received an inactivated influenza vaccine. Each CDR3 is given with its conserved first and last residue. The D gene is left open where the match is weak. Some rows have no size entry. The others give once, few or many, or a class for an expanded clone.

TRBD2	TRBJ2-1	.	TRBV29-1	TGCAGCGGCATGCGGGGGGGCTACAATGAGCAGTTCTTC	CSGMRGGYNEQFF
.	TRBJ1-1	few	TRBV6-1	TGTGCCAGCAGGAATGGGGATTACACTGAAGCTTTCTTT	CASRNGDYTEAFF
.	TRBJ2-2	.	TRBV29-1	TGCAGCGTTGATGCCGCCGGCGTCGGGGAGCTGTTTTTT	CSVDAAGVGELFF
TRBD1	TRBJ2-7	.	TRBV6-2/TRBV6-3	TGTGCCAGCAGTACGGACAGGTCCTCCTACGAGCAGTACTTC	CASSTDRSSYEQYF
TRBD1	TRBJ2-7	.	TRBV12-3/TRBV12-4	TGTGCCAGCAGGGTGGGACAGGAGTACTACGAGCAGTACTTC	CASRVGQEYYEQYF
.	TRBJ2-2	many	TRBV10-3	TGTGCCATCAGTGAGTCGGGACGGGGAGATGGCGGGGAGCTGTTTTTT	CAISESGRGDGGELFF
.	TRBJ1-2	.	TRBV15	TGTGCCACCAGCAGAGACAAGGTCGGTGGCTACACCTTC	CATSRDKVGGYTF
TRBD2	TRBJ2-7	.	TRBV6-2/TRBV6-3	TGTGCCAGCAGAACTAGCGGGATCAGGAGCTACGAGCAGTACTTC	CASRTSGIRSYEQYF
.	TRBJ1-5	.	TRBV2	TGTGCCAGCAGGGAGGGGCGAAGGGATCAGCCCCAGCATTTT	CASREGRRDQPQHF
.	TRBJ2-3	.	TRBV29-1	TGCAGCGGGCAGAGGTCGGGTGTCACAGATACGCAGTATTTT	CSGQRSGVTDTQYF
.	TRBJ2-3	few	TRBV5-4	TGTGCCAGCAGCTTGGTGTCGGCAGGCACAGATACGCAGTATTTT	CASSLVSAGTDTQYF
.	TRBJ2-1	.	TRBV7-6	TGTGCCAGCAGCTTATATGGTAATGAGCAGTTCTTC	CASSLYGNEQFF
.	TRBJ2-1	.	TRBV6-7	TGTGCCAGCAGTTACCGGGTCGGATACTACAATGAGCAGTTCTTC	CASSYRVGYYNEQFF
TRBD1	TRBJ1-5	few	TRBV7-2	TGTGCCAGCAGCGCCAGGGGGAATCAGCCCCAGCATTTT	CASSARGNQPQHF
TRBD1	TRBJ2-7	.	TRBV28	TGTGCCAGCAGTACTCCGGGACAGTACTACGAGCAGTACTTC	CASSTPGQYYEQYF
TRBD1	TRBJ2-1	.	TRBV28	TGTGCCAGCAGTTCCCCCGGGACAGGTCTGGATGAGCAGTTCTTC	CASSSPGTGLDEQFF
TRBD1	TRBJ2-7	.	TRBV11-2	TGTGCCAGCAGCGGAAGACAGGGGACCCGACCGACCGTCTTCTACGAGCAGTACTTC	CASSGRQGTRPTVFYEQYF
TRBD2	TRBJ2-1	few	TRBV7-2	TGTGCCAGCACCGACGGGGGGGGGCCCTACAATGAGCAGTTCTTC	CASTDGGGPYNEQFF
.	TRBJ2-2	many	TRBV9	TGTGCCAGCAGCGTAGGCGGCGGCAACACCGGGGAGCTGTTTTTT	CASSVGGGNTGELFF
.	TRBJ2-5	.	TRBV7-8	TGTGCCAGCAGCTTAGTCGAGGGACTCGAGTACTTC	CASSLVEGLEYF
.	TRBJ2-2	few	TRBV5-1	TGCGCCAGCAGCTTGCTTGCGGGTTCCGGGGAGCTGTTTTTT	CASSLLAGSGELFF
.	TRBJ2-3	many	TRBV5-1	TGCGCCAGCAGCCCGGACAGGGTGGGAGGGGCAGATACGCAGTATTTT	CASSPDRVGGADTQYF
TRBD2	TRBJ2-1	once	TRBV5-1	TGCGCCAGCAGCTTGGGGTCGGGACTAGCAAGCAATGAGCAGTTCTTC	CASSLGSGLASNEQFF
TRBD1	TRBJ2-4	few	TRBV5-5	TGTGCCAGCAGCTGGGGGACAGGGGCCCAAAACATTCAGTACTTC	CASSWGTGAQNIQYF
.	TRBJ2-1	.	TRBV7-3	TGTGCCAGCAGCCTACAGGGACCTCGTGAGCAGTTCTTC	CASSLQGPREQFF
.	TRBJ2-7	.	TRBV7-2	TGTGCCAGCAGCTGGGACCGCAGTGGCGAGCAGTACTTC	CASSWDRSGEQYF
.	TRBJ2-2	.	TRBV12-3/TRBV12-4	TGTGCCAGCAGGCAGACAGTTAGCACCGGGGAGCTGTTTTTT	CASRQTVSTGELFF
.	TRBJ2-1	.	TRBV6-1	TGTGCCAGCAAACCATTAAGGACTGCCTACAATGAGCAGTTCTTC	CASKPLRTAYNEQFF
.	TRBJ2-1	.	TRBV5-1	TGCGCCAGCAGCTTGGGCGGTGCGGGAACTCTGAATGAGCAGTTCTTC	CASSLGGAGTLNEQFF
TRBD2	TRBJ2-3	few	TRBV7-2	TGTGCCAGCAGCTTTGGTAGCGGGATCACAGATACGCAGTATTTT	CASSFGSGITDTQYF
.	TRBJ1-5	.	TRBV20-1	TGCAGTGCTTCCCCGATGGTGCAGGGTCGTCAGCCCCAGCATTTT	CSASPMVQGRQPQHF
TRBD1	TRBJ1-1	once	TRBV7-9	TGTGCCAGCACCAAATCGAGCAGGGGGACCACTGAAGCTTTCTTT	CASTKSSRGTTEAFF
TRBD1	TRBJ1-2	once	TRBV4-2	TGTGCCAGCAGCCAAGGGCAGGGGGGCTATGGCTACACCTTC	CASSQGQGGYGYTF
.	TRBJ2-3	.	TRBV20-1	TGCAGTGCAAATAAACAGGGCACAGATACGCAGTATTTT	CSANKQGTDTQYF
TRBD2	TRBJ2-3	many	TRBV10-3	TGTGCCATCAGTGAGTCCCGGACTAGCGGGAGTTTCGCAGATACGCAGTATTTT	CAISESRTSGSFADTQYF
.	TRBJ1-6	.	TRBV10-3	TGTGCCATCAGTGATTACGTAGGTTCACCCCTCCACTTT	CAISDYVGSPLHF
.	TRBJ2-1	.	TRBV7-7	TGTGCTAGCAGCTTATCCGGGGCACACAATGAGCAGTTCTTC	CASSLSGAHNEQFF
.	TRBJ1-2	.	TRBV20-1	TGCAGTGCTACCCCAGTAGTTAAGACTGGCTACACCTTC	CSATPVVKTGYTF
TRBD2	TRBJ2-1	.	TRBV27	TGTGCCAGCAGTCCCCCGTGGACTAGGGGCTACAATGAGCAGTTCTTC	CASSPPWTRGYNEQFF
TRBD2	TRBJ2-7	.	TRBV15	TGTGCCACCAGCCCTCAGATGGGGCGGGGGGAAGTCGAGCAGTACTTC	CATSPQMGRGEVEQYF
TRBD2	TRBJ2-1	.	TRBV10-2	TGCGCCAGCAAGCTAGCGGGGTACAATGAGCAGTTCTTC	CASKLAGYNEQFF
TRBD1	TRBJ2-1	few	TRBV20-1	TGCAGTGCGAGAAGTGACAGGGGTAGCAATGAGCAGTTCTTC	CSARSDRGSNEQFF
.	TRBJ2-7	.	TRBV3-1	TGTGCCAGCAGCCAAGTTGCTGGCAACTACGAGCAGTACTTC	CASSQVAGNYEQYF
TRBD2	TRBJ2-2	.	TRBV7-2	TGTGCCAGCAGCTTGCTAGCGGGAGATCCCGGGGAGCTGTTTTTT	CASSLLAGDPGELFF
.	TRBJ2-7	.	TRBV27	TGTGCCAGCAGCAAAACTACCTACGAGCAGTACTTC	CASSKTTYEQYF
.	TRBJ2-1	few	TRBV5-1	TGCGCCAGCAGCTTGGACACTAGTTCGTCCTACAATGAGCAGTTCTTC	CASSLDTSSSYNEQFF
.	TRBJ2-1	.	TRBV20-1	TGCAGTGCCCGGACTCGGAGAAACAATGAGCAGTTCTTC	CSARTRRNNEQFF
.	TRBJ1-5	.	TRBV7-2	TGTGCCAGCAGCGCAGGAGAGTTTAGCAATCAGCCCCAGCATTTT	CASSAGEFSNQPQHF